This T cell receptor beta chain was found in a study of OX40 agonist ivuxolimab in advanced cancers. The table came from immunoSEQ multiplex PCR; TCRdb's copy has only in-frame clones and leaves some out. Of around 71,000 clones in the sample, around 83% were seen once. The CDR3 contains 15 residues. Trimming left V 5 bases short and J 8 bases short, with 21 bases between. The germline V gene encodes CDR1 LNHDA and CDR2 SQIVND (reference sequence). The sequence was collected from an adult with an advanced solid tumor such as melanoma, head and neck, liver or kidney cancer. The chain has TRBV19 and TRBJ1-2; possibly TRBD1 for D (6 bases). The sample in question was CD4+ or CD8+ T cells sorted from blood, obtained in a trial of the OX40 agonist ivuxolimab. This chain's CDR3 is CASSSGEQGRGGYTF. As DNA, the CDR3 is TGTGCCAGTAGTTCAGGGGAACAGGGAAGAGGGGGCTACACCTTC.